This TCR beta chain was identified during a study of blood T cell repertoires in COVID-19. Turning to the study itself: Donors in the United States, Italy and Spain gave samples during acute or convalescent COVID-19. The analysed material was cDNA or gDNA that came from T cells, B-cell-depleted T cells, or PBMCs.

Original data processing: Estimation of nucleated cell counts relied on the amplification of reference gene primers. Libraries were prepared by immunoSEQ multiplex PCR; TCRdb keeps only in-frame clonotypes and omits some of them. V and J calls and clone size are given by that table; D and trimming were obtained from the DNA. This sample has just under 40,000 clones, with over 80% found just once. Sequencing was done on a sample of peripheral blood. The clonotype originates from a man aged 45-65 years with active or convalescent COVID-19.

The CDR3 nucleotides are TGTGCCAGCTCACCACTTTTCATGAGAGCTAGCGGGAGTCGGCACAATGAGCAGTTCTTC. This codes for CASSPLFMRASGSRHNEQFF. The chain is built from TRBV18 and TRBJ2-1; 10 bases are shared with TRBD2. The CDR3 runs to 20 residues. CDR1 is KGHSH and CDR2 is LQKENI in the germline V gene. Trimming took 1 base from V and 5 from J; bases not matched to a gene: 17.